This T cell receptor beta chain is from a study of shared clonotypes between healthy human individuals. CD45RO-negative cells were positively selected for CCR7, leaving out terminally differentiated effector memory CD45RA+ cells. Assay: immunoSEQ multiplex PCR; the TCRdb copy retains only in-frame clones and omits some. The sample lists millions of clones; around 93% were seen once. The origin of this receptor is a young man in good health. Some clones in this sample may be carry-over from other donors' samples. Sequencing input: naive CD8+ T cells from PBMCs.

In DNA form, the CDR3 reads TGTGCCTGGAGTGAAGTCCACAAGGGCGAGCAGTACTTC. Protein: CAWSEVHKGEQYF. The rearrangement links TRBV30 to TRBJ2-7, with D unclear. The CDR3 runs 13 residues. Germline V gene sequence: CDR1 GTSNPN, CDR2 SVGIG (reference sequence). The germline V and J ends were trimmed by 1 base and 6 bases, with 13 bases remaining between them.